A single sample is the source of the 7 T cell receptor beta chains below, sequenced in a study of OX40 agonist ivuxolimab in advanced cancers. Profiling relied on immunoSEQ multiplex PCR, and the TCRdb table lists in-frame clones only, not all of them. Altogether about 61,000 clones are present, under 85% being singletons, with the ten largest covering 3.4%. Sequences were derived from CD4+ or CD8+ T cells sorted from blood, sampled in a trial of the OX40 agonist ivuxolimab. These receptors originate from an adult with an advanced solid tumor such as melanoma, head and neck, liver or kidney cancer.

J is TRBJ1-2 and V is TRBV5-6; D possibly corresponds to TRBD1 (6 bases). Trimming removed 0 bases from V and 2 bases from J, with 8 bases in between. The CDR3 is made up of 14 amino acids. From germline, CDR1 is SGHDT and CDR2 YYEEEE. The CDR3 loop reads CASSLVQGNYGYTF. The CDR3 nucleotides are TGTGCCAGCAGCTTGGTGCAGGGGAACTATGGCTACACCTTC.

The chain uses TRBV6-6 and TRBJ1-4; D perhaps matches TRBD1 (6 bases). V shed 6 bases and J shed 5 bases, with 13 bases lying between them. The CDR3 spans 14 residues. Looked up from germline, CDR1 is MNHNY and CDR2 is SVGAGI (reference sequence). In DNA, the CDR3 is TGTGCCAGCAGCCGGACAGCGCTAAATGAAAAACTGTTTTTT. This translates into CASSRTALNEKLFF.

The J gene is TRBJ1-1, the V gene TRBV27, with D unclear. V was shortened by 8 bases and J by 2 bases, with 12 bases between the two germline ends. The CDR3 runs 13 residues. The germline V gene has CDR1 MNHEY and CDR2 SMNVEV (reference sequence). CDR3 in DNA: TGTGCCAGCCGAGGGTTCATCAACACTGAAGCTTTCTTT. This encodes CASRGFINTEAFF.

This clone was observed a few times. This chain connects TRBV5-1 to TRBJ2-7; a weak D match, TRBD2 (6 bases). The V and J ends lost 4 bases and 6 bases respectively, with 14 bases between them. The germline V gene encodes CDR1 SGHRS and CDR2 YFSETQ. The CDR3 is made up of 13 amino acids. The CDR3 protein is CASSRFQGGEQYF. In DNA, the CDR3 is TGCGCCAGCAGCCGTTTTCAGGGAGGCGAGCAGTACTTC.

This clone has only one observation. V is TRBV6-6 and J is TRBJ2-5; D is possibly TRBD1 (6 bases). The germline V and J ends were trimmed by 1 base and 5 bases, with 11 bases remaining between them. Germline V gene sequence: CDR1 MNHNY, CDR2 SVGAGI (reference sequence). The CDR3 is 14 residues long. The CDR3 nucleotides read TGTGCCAGCAGTTACTTCCGCGGACAGGAGACCCAGTACTTC. Amino acid sequence: CASSYFRGQETQYF.

The chain recombines TRBV10-3 with TRBJ1-2, with TRBD1 identical over 8 bases. The CDR3 extends over 15 amino acids. Germline V CDR1 and CDR2: ENHRY, SYGVKD. The V segment lost 6 bases and the J segment 8 bases; nucleotides outside the gene matches: 14. CDR3 DNA: TGTGCCATCAGCCCAGGGGGCTTCGCTGGGTTGGGCTACACCTTC. Its protein product is CAISPGGFAGLGYTF.

V is TRBV5-6 and J is TRBJ2-3; D possibly uses TRBD1 or TRBD2 (6 bases each). Germline V gives CDR1 SGHDT, CDR2 YYEEEE. The V gene lost 4 bases and the J gene lost 4 bases, with 16 bases spanning the gap. This CDR3 spans 15 amino acids. Here the CDR3 DNA reads TGTGCCAGCAGCGTCACGGGGGCCCCCCCAGATACGCAGTATTTT. Translation gives CASSVTGAPPDTQYF.